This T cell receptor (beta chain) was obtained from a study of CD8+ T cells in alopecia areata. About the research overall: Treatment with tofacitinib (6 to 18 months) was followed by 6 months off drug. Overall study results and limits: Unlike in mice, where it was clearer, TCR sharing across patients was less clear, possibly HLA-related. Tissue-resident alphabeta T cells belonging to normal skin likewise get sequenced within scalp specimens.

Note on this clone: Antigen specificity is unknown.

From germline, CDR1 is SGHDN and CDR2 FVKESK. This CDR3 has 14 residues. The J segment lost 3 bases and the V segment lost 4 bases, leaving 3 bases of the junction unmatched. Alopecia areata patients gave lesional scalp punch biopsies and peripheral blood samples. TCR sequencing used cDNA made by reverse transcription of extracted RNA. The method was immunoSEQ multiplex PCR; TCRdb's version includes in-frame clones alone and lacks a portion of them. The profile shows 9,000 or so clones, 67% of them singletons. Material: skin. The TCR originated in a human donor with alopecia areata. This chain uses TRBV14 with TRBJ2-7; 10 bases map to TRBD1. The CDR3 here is CASSRRTGGYEQYF. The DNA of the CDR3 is TGTGCCAGCAGCCGAAGGACAGGGGGCTACGAGCAGTACTTC.